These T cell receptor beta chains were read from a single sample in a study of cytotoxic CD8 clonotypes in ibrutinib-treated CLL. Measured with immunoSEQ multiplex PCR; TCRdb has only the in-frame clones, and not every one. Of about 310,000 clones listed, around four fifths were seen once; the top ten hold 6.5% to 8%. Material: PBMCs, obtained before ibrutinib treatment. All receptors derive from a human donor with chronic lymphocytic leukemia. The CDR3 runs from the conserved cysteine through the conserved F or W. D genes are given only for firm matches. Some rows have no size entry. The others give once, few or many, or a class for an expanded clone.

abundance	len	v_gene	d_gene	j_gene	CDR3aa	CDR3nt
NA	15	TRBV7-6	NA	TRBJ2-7	CASTPTGAKYDEQYF	TGTGCCAGCACCCCCACCGGGGCTAAATATGACGAGCAGTACTTC
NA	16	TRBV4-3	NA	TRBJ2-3	CASSQGPDRYTDTQYF	TGCGCCAGCAGCCAAGGCCCGGACCGATACACAGATACGCAGTATTTT
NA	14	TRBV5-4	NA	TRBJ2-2	CASSTGPGAGELFF	TGTGCCAGCAGCACGGGACCTGGCGCCGGGGAGCTGTTTTTT
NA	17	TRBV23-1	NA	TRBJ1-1	CASRAGDSVRGDTEAFF	TGCGCCAGCAGGGCCGGGGATTCAGTGAGGGGGGACACTGAAGCTTTCTTT
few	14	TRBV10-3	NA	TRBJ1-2	CAIRITGNDYGYTF	TGTGCCATCAGAATAACAGGAAACGACTATGGCTACACCTTC
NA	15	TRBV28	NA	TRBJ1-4	CASRSDRSTNEKLFF	TGTGCCAGCAGGTCGGACCGATCAACTAATGAAAAACTGTTTTTT
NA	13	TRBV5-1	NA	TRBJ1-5	CASSVIPNQPQHF	TGCGCCAGCAGCGTAATTCCAAATCAGCCCCAGCATTTT
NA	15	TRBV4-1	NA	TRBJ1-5	CASSPQGTLGQPQHF	TGCGCCAGCAGCCCACAGGGTACCTTGGGTCAGCCCCAGCATTTT
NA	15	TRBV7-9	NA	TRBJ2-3	CASSFGDRSTDTQYF	TGTGCCAGCAGCTTCGGGGATAGGAGCACAGATACGCAGTATTTT
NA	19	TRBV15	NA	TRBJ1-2	CATSRGDRHHGEANYGYTF	TGTGCCACCAGCAGAGGAGACCGCCATCACGGCGAAGCTAACTATGGCTACACCTTC
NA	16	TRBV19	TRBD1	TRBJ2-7	CASSTLPGTGGHEQYF	TGTGCCAGTAGTACGCTCCCCGGGACAGGGGGACACGAGCAGTACTTC
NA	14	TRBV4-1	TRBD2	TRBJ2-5	CASSLGLAEETQYF	TGCGCCAGCAGCCTCGGACTAGCGGAAGAGACCCAGTACTTC
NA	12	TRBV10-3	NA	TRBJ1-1	CATTDMNTEAFF	TGTGCCACAACGGACATGAACACTGAAGCTTTCTTT